One and the same sample provided the 11 T cell receptor beta chains below, sequenced in a study of T cell repertoires in cytomegalovirus infection. TCRdb redid the calling of the reads with MiXCR, one entry per CDR3 protein. This sample has tens of thousands of distinct CDR3 sequences; 20% to 25% occur once, and the top ten carry around three quarters. For these TCRs, the target antigens are not known. Sequencing was done on a sample of PBMCs, sequenced either directly or after in vitro stimulation (not recorded which). The origin of the receptors is a human donor in good health (CMV status not recorded). Some clones in this sample may be carry-over from other donors' samples.

This clonotype was picked up many times. The V gene is TRBV12-3 or TRBV12-4, the J gene TRBJ2-7, with TRBD1 matching over 11 bases. J lost 3 bases, V lost 3 bases, and 1 base had no gene match. The CDR3 extends over 14 amino acids. The CDR3 protein is CASSLGQGDYEQYV. CDR3 coding DNA: TGTGCCAGCAGTTTGGGACAGGGGGACTACGAGCAGTACGTC.

There are many counts of this clonotype. The chain recombines TRBV7-2 with TRBJ2-5; no reliable D call. This CDR3 comprises 11 residues. Trimming took 5 bases from V and 3 from J, leaving 4 bases between them. Germline lookup yields CDR1 SGHTA and CDR2 FQGNSA. This chain's CDR3 is CASSREETQYF. CDR3 nucleotides: TGTGCCAGCAGCAGAGAAGAGACCCAGTACTTC.

The CDR3 bases are TGTGCCACCAGGGCTTCAAGTGGTCGGGGCTACAATGAGCAGTTCTTC. This encodes CATRASSGRGYNEQFF. The chain links TRBV24-1 to TRBJ2-1; D is possibly TRBD2 (5 bases). The CDR3 is 16 amino acids. The germline V gene has CDR1 KGHDR and CDR2 SFDVKD. V was clipped by 7 bases and J by 3 bases, with 18 bases between them.

This clonotype was counted only a few times. The chain employs TRBV7-9 and TRBJ2-1, with 9 bases lining up with TRBD2. The germline gives CDR1 SEHNR, CDR2 FQNEAQ (reference sequence). There are 16 residues in the CDR3. Losses at the gene ends were 4 bases for V and 2 bases for J; bases not matched to a gene: 6. The CDR3 loop reads CASSSGGLATYNEQFF. In DNA form, the CDR3 reads TGTGCCAGCAGCTCTGGAGGACTAGCGACCTACAATGAGCAGTTCTTC. The variable domain in full, with the rest retrieved from reference TRBV7-9 and TRBJ2-1, is DTGVSQNPRHKITKRGQNVTFRCDPISEHNRLYWYRQTLGQGPEFLTYFQNEAQLEKSRLLSDRFSAERPKGSFSTLEIQRTEQGDSAMYLCASSSGGLATYNEQFFGPGTRLTVL.

The sample holds one count of this clonotype. The CDR3 region is CASRFAGRAGELFF. The DNA of the CDR3 is TGTGCCAGCCGTTTCGCAGGGAGGGCCGGGGAGCTGTTTTTT. V gene TRBV6-2 or TRBV6-3 combines with J gene TRBJ2-2, with 7 bases that match TRBD2. With 8 bases clipped from V and 6 bases from J, the junction kept 9 bases outside the gene matches. Germline V gene data show CDR1 as MNHEY and CDR2 as SVGEGT. There are 14 residues in the CDR3.

In its sample, this clonotype was seen once. The V call is TRBV30, the J call TRBJ2-7; 8 bases are a match to TRBD2. This CDR3 comprises 19 residues. V dropped 0 bases and J dropped 0; count of bases not matched to a gene: 16. CDR1 GTSNPN and CDR2 SVGIG come from the germline V gene (reference sequence). The CDR3 sequence is CAWSVPASGSTRISYEQYF. Written as DNA, the CDR3 is TGTGCCTGGAGTGTTCCGGCCAGCGGGAGTACCCGCATCTCCTACGAGCAGTACTTC.

This clonotype has at least ten counts. The V call is TRBV20-1, the J call TRBJ2-3; 11 positions match TRBD2. The CDR3 contains 16 residues. The germline V gene has CDR1 DFQATT and CDR2 SNEGSKA (reference sequence). The CDR3 bases are TGCAGCCCGGGACTAGCGGACAGTCCTAGCACAGATACGCAGTATTTT. It specifies CSPGLADSPSTDTQYF.

This clonotype has ten or more counts. This chain uses TRBV12-3 or TRBV12-4 with TRBJ1-5; 7 bases align to TRBD1. CDR3 length: 15 amino acids. The J segment lost 5 bases and the V segment lost 5 bases, leaving 9 bases of the junction unmatched. CDR3: CASSPTGAAYQPQHF. The CDR3 bases are TGTGCCAGCAGTCCAACAGGGGCGGCCTATCAGCCCCAGCATTTT.

This clonotype was detected a few times. The chain uses TRBV3-1 and TRBJ2-1; D remains unclear. The germline V gene encodes CDR1 LGHDT and CDR2 YNNKEL (reference sequence). V was clipped by 4 bases and J by 0 bases, with 10 bases between them. The CDR3 consists of 15 residues. This CDR3 reads CASSPSAFSYNEQFF. The CDR3 coding sequence is TGTGCCAGCAGCCCGTCAGCGTTCTCCTACAATGAGCAGTTCTTC.

In regard to this clonotype: The junction differs from germline at one of its ends, possibly a read error. The V and J genes are TRBV15 and TRBJ2-5; TRBD2 might be the D (6 bases). The germline CDR1 and CDR2 sequences are LNHNV and YYDKDF (reference sequence). CDR3 length: 12 residues. CDR3 region: CATSRDSAGPNF. The CDR3, as DNA: TGTGCCACCAGCAGAGATTCGGCGGGACCTAACTTC.

The chain links TRBV4-3 to TRBJ2-2, with 12 bases fitting TRBD2. This CDR3 spans 18 amino acids. Per the germline V gene, CDR1 is LGHNA and CDR2 is YSLEER. The J segment lost 7 bases and the V segment lost 0 bases, leaving 9 bases of the junction unmatched. As DNA, the CDR3 is TGCGCCAGCAGCCAAGATCTGACGACTAGCGGGAGTCGCGGGGAGCTGTTTTTT. The encoded protein is CASSQDLTTSGSRGELFF.